The rows below give T cell receptor beta chains drawn from one sample of a study of identical twins. TCRdb used MiXCR to reprocess the 5' RACE reads, holding one entry per CDR3 protein. Of roughly 1,500,000 distinct CDR3 sequences listed, under 35% are singletons. Sequenced input: cord blood. Source of these receptors: a newborn girl in good health. Each CDR3 is given with its conserved first and last residue. Fields, in order: clone size, V gene, J gene, D gene, CDR3 protein, CDR3 DNA. D genes are given only for firm matches. Some rows have no size entry. The others give once, few or many, or a class for an expanded clone.

few,TRBV21-1,TRBJ2-7,.,CASSKEPLAGEQYF,TGTGCCAGCAGCAAAGAACCCCTAGCGGGCGAGCAGTACTTC
.,TRBV13,TRBJ2-7,.,CASSLVYGMPSYEQYF,TGTGCCAGCAGCTTAGTTTACGGAATGCCCTCCTACGAGCAGTACTTC
.,TRBV4-2,TRBJ2-5,TRBD1,CASRRDRGGEETQYF,TGTGCCAGCCGCCGGGACAGGGGGGGAGAAGAGACCCAGTACTTC
.,TRBV10-3,TRBJ2-7,.,CATHSGIGYEQYF,TGTGCCACTCATTCGGGGATAGGTTACGAGCAGTACTTC
few,TRBV7-2,TRBJ1-2,TRBD1,CASSLRGTGITKTYGYTF,TGTGCCAGCAGCTTAAGAGGGACAGGGATCACCAAAACCTATGGCTACACCTTC
.,TRBV2,TRBJ2-7,.,CASRPDTRRPYEQYF,TGTGCCAGCAGACCAGACACCCGAAGACCTTACGAGCAGTACTTC
few,TRBV11-2,TRBJ2-1,TRBD2,CASSLEGGGRGYNEQFF,TGTGCCAGCAGCTTAGAAGGCGGCGGGAGGGGGTACAATGAGCAGTTCTTC
.,TRBV3-1,TRBJ2-1,TRBD2,CASSQASGSPSSYNEQFF,TGTGCCAGCAGCCAAGCCAGCGGGAGTCCCTCTTCCTACAATGAGCAGTTCTTC
.,TRBV11-2,TRBJ2-5,.,CASGARDSYQETQYF,TGTGCCAGCGGTGCCCGGGACTCCTACCAAGAGACCCAGTACTTC
few,TRBV3-1,TRBJ2-7,TRBD2,CASSVLAGIYEQYF,TGTGCCAGCAGCGTCCTAGCGGGAATCTACGAGCAGTACTTC
.,TRBV2,TRBJ2-7,TRBD1,CANFDRAYEQYF,TGTGCCAACTTCGACAGGGCCTACGAGCAGTACTTC
few,TRBV10-3,TRBJ2-1,TRBD2,CAISESYGGARSSYNEQFF,TGTGCCATCAGTGAGTCGTACGGGGGGGCACGTAGCTCCTACAATGAGCAGTTCTTC
.,TRBV20-1,TRBJ1-5,.,CSARKTDSNQPQHF,TGCAGTGCTCGCAAAACCGATAGCAATCAGCCCCAGCATTTT
many,TRBV28,TRBJ2-4,TRBD2,CASSAADLAAENIQYF,TGTGCCAGCAGTGCAGCCGACCTAGCGGCCGAAAACATTCAGTACTTC
few,TRBV5-1,TRBJ1-2,.,CASSLSGVGSDYGYTF,TGCGCCAGCAGCTTGTCCGGGGTCGGATCGGACTATGGCTACACCTTC
.,TRBV5-5,TRBJ2-1,.,CAGSPRGTHNEQFF,TGTGCCGGCAGCCCACGGGGGACCCACAATGAGCAGTTCTTC
few,TRBV2,TRBJ2-1,.,CARSLASGDWATNEQFF,TGTGCCAGAAGCCTAGCGTCGGGGGACTGGGCTACAAATGAGCAGTTCTTC
few,TRBV7-2,TRBJ2-1,.,CASSLARVPYNEQFF,TGTGCCAGCAGCTTAGCCAGAGTTCCCTACAATGAGCAGTTCTTC
.,TRBV29-1,TRBJ1-1,.,CSVEGGGYTEAFF,TGCAGCGTTGAAGGGGGGGGGTACACTGAAGCTTTCTTT
few,TRBV7-2,TRBJ1-1,.,CASSFAPLIQGDTEAFF,TGTGCCAGCAGCTTTGCCCCTCTAATTCAGGGCGACACTGAAGCTTTCTTT
few,TRBV12-3/TRBV12-4,TRBJ2-7,.,CASSLGRTANEQYF,TGTGCCAGCAGTTTAGGCAGGACCGCCAACGAGCAGTACTTC
few,TRBV12-3/TRBV12-4,TRBJ1-2,TRBD1,CATDVQGAFGYGYTF,TGTGCCACCGACGTCCAGGGGGCGTTTGGCTATGGCTACACCTTC
few,TRBV4-2,TRBJ2-5,TRBD2,CASSQEPGLAVQETQYF,TGTGCCAGCAGCCAAGAGCCCGGACTAGCGGTTCAAGAGACCCAGTACTTC
many,TRBV10-3,TRBJ2-5,.,CAITRTYQETQYF,TGTGCCATCACCAGGACGTACCAAGAGACCCAGTACTTC
few,TRBV15,TRBJ2-1,TRBD2,CATSRGLAGKYNEQFF,TGTGCCACCAGCAGGGGACTAGCGGGGAAATACAATGAGCAGTTCTTC
.,TRBV27,TRBJ2-7,TRBD1,CASSQPGTGRDEQYF,TGTGCCAGCAGTCAGCCCGGGACAGGGAGAGACGAGCAGTACTTC
.,TRBV5-1,TRBJ2-7,.,CASSWASLREQYF,TGCGCCAGCAGCTGGGCAAGTCTGCGCGAGCAGTACTTC
.,TRBV20-1,TRBJ2-1,TRBD2,CSARDGTRLQETQFF,TGCAGTGCTAGAGATGGGACTAGATTACAAGAGACCCAGTTCTTC
few,TRBV5-1,TRBJ2-3,.,CASSPRYPLSTDTQYF,TGCGCCAGCAGCCCTCGTTATCCCCTGAGCACAGATACGCAGTATTTT
.,TRBV13,TRBJ2-5,TRBD2,CASSRLAEKKEQYF,TGTGCCAGCAGCCGACTAGCCGAGAAGAAGGAGCAGTACTTC
.,TRBV4-2,TRBJ2-1,.,CASSRVPNRGPSYNEQFF,TGTGCCAGCAGCCGAGTACCAAACCGGGGCCCCTCCTACAATGAGCAGTTCTTC
few,TRBV20-1,TRBJ2-5,TRBD2,CSARRTSEETQYF,TGCAGTGCTAGGAGGACTAGCGAAGAGACCCAGTACTTC
many,TRBV7-9,TRBJ2-7,.,CASSLARLNPLEQYF,TGTGCCAGCAGCTTAGCGAGGTTGAACCCCCTCGAGCAGTACTTC
few,TRBV4-1,TRBJ2-3,TRBD2,CASSQASGRTTDTQYF,TGCGCCAGCAGCCAGGCTAGCGGGAGAACCACAGATACGCAGTATTTT
.,TRBV2,TRBJ2-1,.,CASSGAESYNEQFF,TGTGCCAGCAGTGGGGCCGAATCCTACAATGAGCAGTTCTTC
many,TRBV12-3/TRBV12-4,TRBJ2-7,.,CASSLGEQVRKTYEQYF,TGTGCCAGCAGTTTGGGAGAGCAGGTTCGGAAAACCTACGAGCAGTACTTC
.,TRBV4-2,TRBJ2-1,.,CASSQDPGGLLAYEQFF,TGTGCCAGCAGCCAAGATCCAGGGGGGCTACTAGCGTATGAGCAGTTCTTC
.,TRBV27,TRBJ1-2,.,CASSSGLSNYGYTF,TGTGCCAGCAGTTCAGGACTATCTAACTATGGCTACACCTTC
few,TRBV7-9,TRBJ2-7,TRBD1,CASSLGSGTVNYEQYF,TGTGCCAGCAGCTTAGGATCCGGGACAGTAAACTACGAGCAGTACTTC
few,TRBV2,TRBJ2-1,.,CASSARGTLGYNEQFF,TGTGCCAGCAGTGCGCGAGGGACCCTCGGGTACAATGAGCAGTTCTTC
.,TRBV7-9,TRBJ2-1,.,CSSGLMDEQFF,TGTTCCAGCGGGTTAATGGATGAGCAGTTCTTC
.,TRBV2,TRBJ2-5,TRBD2,CAGRTSGGMIQETQYF,TGTGCCGGAAGGACTAGCGGGGGGATGATCCAAGAGACCCAGTACTTC
.,TRBV6-6,TRBJ2-5,.,CASSYGPQGFVQYF,TGTGCCAGCAGTTATGGTCCTCAAGGGTTCGTGCAGTACTTC
few,TRBV2,TRBJ2-3,TRBD2,CASSESLAGDITDTQYF,TGTGCCAGCAGTGAATCCCTAGCGGGGGATATCACAGATACGCAGTATTTT